This TCR beta chain appears in the sequencing data of a study of control samples from healthy donors and cancer patients. Libraries were prepared by immunoSEQ multiplex PCR; TCRdb keeps only in-frame clonotypes and omits some of them. Among about 51,000 clones listed, 88% were seen once. Trimming shortened V by 0 bases and J by 4 bases, and 28 bases separated the two germline ends. The CDR3 covers 20 residues. Germline-derived CDR1 and CDR2 are SGHRS and YFSETQ. The TCR sequence derives from a man in his fifties or sixties with head and neck cancer. The chain couples TRBV5-1 to TRBJ1-2; unclear D gene. Specimen: PBMCs. The CDR3 sequence: CASSLEAPVVLHSNSYGYTF. The CDR3 nucleotides read TGCGCCAGCAGCTTGGAGGCTCCCGTGGTTCTCCACTCGAACAGCTATGGCTACACCTTC.